The sample holds many counts of the clone carrying this TCR beta chain. Its cognate antigen is unknown. CDR3 length equals 15 residues. V was shortened by 0 bases and J by 0 bases, with 10 bases between the two germline ends. Germline CDR1 and CDR2: SGHRS and YFSETQ. Findings and limits, study-wide: Tumor memory CD4+ T cell TCR gene usage clustered with blood and lymph node memory CD4+ cells and lymph node naive CD4+ cells. Tumor Treg TCRs overlapped most with tumor naive CD4+ cells. The larger cohort examined one V-J beta rearrangement, not whole repertoires.

After constant-region reverse-primer amplification, full-length variable regions underwent semi-nested PCR with Nested Universal Primer A. MiXCR was run by TCRdb on the 5' RACE reads, yielding one entry per CDR3 protein. The table has about 50,000 distinct CDR3 sequences, roughly 28% seen once. The origin of this receptor is a female donor with breast cancer. V and J are TRBV5-1 and TRBJ2-7, with D possibly matching TRBD2 (5 bases). Sequences were obtained from naive CD4+ T cells sorted from blood. Stated subset: naive CD4+ T cells, CD4+CD45RA+CD25-. CDR3 in amino acids: CASSLVGGRSYEQYF. The CDR3 DNA follows: TGCGCCAGCAGCTTGGTCGGCGGGCGCTCCTACGAGCAGTACTTC.